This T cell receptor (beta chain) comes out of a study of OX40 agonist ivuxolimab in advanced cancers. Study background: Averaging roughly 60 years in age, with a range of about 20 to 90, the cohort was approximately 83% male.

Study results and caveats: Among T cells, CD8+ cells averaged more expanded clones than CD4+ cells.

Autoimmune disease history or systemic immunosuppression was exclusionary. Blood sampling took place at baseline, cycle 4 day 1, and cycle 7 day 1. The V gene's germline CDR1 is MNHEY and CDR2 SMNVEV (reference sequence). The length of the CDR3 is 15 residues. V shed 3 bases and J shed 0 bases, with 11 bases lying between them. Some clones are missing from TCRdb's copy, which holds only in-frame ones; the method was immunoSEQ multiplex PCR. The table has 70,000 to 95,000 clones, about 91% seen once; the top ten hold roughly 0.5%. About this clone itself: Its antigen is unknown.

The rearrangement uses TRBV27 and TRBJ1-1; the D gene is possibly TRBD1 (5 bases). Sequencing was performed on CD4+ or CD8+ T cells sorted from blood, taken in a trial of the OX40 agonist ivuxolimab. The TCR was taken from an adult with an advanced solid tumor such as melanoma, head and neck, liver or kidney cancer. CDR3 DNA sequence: TGTGCCAGCAGTTTTGGGGACGGCTTGAACACTGAAGCTTTCTTT. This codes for CASSFGDGLNTEAFF.